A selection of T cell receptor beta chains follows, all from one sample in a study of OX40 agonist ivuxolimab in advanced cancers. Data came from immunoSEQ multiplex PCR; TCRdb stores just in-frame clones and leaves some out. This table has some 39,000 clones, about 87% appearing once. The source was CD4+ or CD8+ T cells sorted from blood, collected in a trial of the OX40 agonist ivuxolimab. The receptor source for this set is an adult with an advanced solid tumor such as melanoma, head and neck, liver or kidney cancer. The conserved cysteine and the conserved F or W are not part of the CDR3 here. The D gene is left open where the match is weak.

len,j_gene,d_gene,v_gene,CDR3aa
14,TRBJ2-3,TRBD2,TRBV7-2,ASSLDASGGADTQY
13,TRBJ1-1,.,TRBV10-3,AISEQGRQNTEAF
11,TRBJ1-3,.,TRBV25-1,ASSDRVLNTIY
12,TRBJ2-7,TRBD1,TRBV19,ASSFVGQGYEQY
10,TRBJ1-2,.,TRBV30,AWRGFREGYT
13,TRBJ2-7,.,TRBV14,ASSPVFGERNEQY
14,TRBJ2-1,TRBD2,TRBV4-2,ASSQDSGLAGSKQF
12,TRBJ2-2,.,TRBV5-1,ASSLVGGPGELF
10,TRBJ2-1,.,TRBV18,ASSPRTGKQF
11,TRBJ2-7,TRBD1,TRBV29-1,SVAGQGPYEQY
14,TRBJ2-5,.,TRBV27,ASEIPGHGGLRTQY
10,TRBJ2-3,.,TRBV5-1,ASSLGADTQY
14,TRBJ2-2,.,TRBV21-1,ASSKAGQTNTGELF
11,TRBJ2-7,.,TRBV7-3,ASSLRGGYEQY